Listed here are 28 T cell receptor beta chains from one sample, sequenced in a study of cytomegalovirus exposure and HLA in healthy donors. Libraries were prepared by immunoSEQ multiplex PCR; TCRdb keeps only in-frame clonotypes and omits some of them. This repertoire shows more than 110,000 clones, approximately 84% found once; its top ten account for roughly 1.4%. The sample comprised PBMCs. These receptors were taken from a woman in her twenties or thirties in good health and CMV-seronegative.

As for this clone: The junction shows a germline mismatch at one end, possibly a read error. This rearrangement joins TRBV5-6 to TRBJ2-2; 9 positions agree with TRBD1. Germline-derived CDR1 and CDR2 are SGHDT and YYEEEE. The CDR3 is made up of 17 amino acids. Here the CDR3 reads CATIATGGGNNTGELFF. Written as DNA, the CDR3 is TGCGCAACCATTGCGACAGGGGGGGGGAATAACACCGGGGAGCTGTTTTTT.

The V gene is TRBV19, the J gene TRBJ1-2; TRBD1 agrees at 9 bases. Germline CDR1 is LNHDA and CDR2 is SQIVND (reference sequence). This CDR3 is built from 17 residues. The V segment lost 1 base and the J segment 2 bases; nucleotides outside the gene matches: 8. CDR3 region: CASSIGPWDRANYGYTF. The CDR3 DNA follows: TGTGCCAGTAGTATAGGCCCTTGGGACAGGGCCAACTATGGCTACACCTTC. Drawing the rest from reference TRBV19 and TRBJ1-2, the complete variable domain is DGGITQSPKYLFRKEGQNVTLSCEQNLNHDAMYWYRQDPGQGLRLIYYSQIVNDFQKGDIAEGYSVSREKKESFPLTVTSAQKNPTAFYLCASSIGPWDRANYGYTFGSGTRLTVV.

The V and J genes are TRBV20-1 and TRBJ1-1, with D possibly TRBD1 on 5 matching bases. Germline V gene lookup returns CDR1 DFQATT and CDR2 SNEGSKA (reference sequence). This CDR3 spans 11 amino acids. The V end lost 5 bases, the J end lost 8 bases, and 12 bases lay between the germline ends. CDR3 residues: CSAGRDGEAFF. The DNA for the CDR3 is TGCAGTGCTGGCAGGGATGGGGAAGCTTTCTTT.

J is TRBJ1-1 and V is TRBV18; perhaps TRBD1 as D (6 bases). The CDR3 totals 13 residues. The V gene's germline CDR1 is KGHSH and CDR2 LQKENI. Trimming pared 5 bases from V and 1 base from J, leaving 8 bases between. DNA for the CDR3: TGTGCCAGCTCAGGGGGCACGAACACTGAAGCTTTCTTT. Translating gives CASSGGTNTEAFF. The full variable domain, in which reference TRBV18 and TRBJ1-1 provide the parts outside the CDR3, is NAGVMQNPRHLVRRRGQEARLRCSPMKGHSHVYWYRQLPEEGLKFMVYLQKENIIDESGMPKERFSAEFPKEGPSILRIQQVVRGDSAAYFCASSGGTNTEAFFGQGTRLTVV.

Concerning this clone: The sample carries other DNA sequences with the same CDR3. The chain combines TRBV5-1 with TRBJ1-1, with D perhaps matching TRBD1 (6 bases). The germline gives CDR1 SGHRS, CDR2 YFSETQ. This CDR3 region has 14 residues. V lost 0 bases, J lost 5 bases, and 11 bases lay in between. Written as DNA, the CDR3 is TGCGCCAGCAGCTTGGACAGGGTCTCGACTGAAGCTTTCTTT. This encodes CASSLDRVSTEAFF.

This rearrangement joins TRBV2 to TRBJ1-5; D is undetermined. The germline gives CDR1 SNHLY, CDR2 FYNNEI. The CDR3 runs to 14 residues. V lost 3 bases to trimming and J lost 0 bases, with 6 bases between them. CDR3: CASSEGYSNQPQHF. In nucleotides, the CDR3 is TGTGCCAGCAGTGAGGGCTATAGCAATCAGCCCCAGCATTTT.

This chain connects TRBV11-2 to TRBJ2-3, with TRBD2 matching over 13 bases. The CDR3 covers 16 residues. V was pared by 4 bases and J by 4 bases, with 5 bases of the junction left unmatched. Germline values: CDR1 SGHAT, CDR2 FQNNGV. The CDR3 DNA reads TGTGCCAGCAGCTCCCCTGGACTAGCGGGGGCAGATACGCAGTATTTT. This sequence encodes CASSSPGLAGADTQYF.

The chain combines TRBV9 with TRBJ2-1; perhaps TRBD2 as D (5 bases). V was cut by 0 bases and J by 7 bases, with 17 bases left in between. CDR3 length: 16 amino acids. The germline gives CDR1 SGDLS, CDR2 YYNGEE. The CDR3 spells CASSVDPGTARNEQFF. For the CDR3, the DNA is TGTGCCAGCAGCGTAGATCCGGGAACGGCTAGGAATGAGCAGTTCTTC.

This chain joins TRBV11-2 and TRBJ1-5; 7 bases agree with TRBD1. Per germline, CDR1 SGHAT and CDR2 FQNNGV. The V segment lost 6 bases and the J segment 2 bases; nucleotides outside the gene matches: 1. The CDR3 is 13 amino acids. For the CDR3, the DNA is TGTGCCAGCAGTACAGGGGGCAATCAGCCCCAGCATTTT. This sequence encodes CASSTGGNQPQHF.

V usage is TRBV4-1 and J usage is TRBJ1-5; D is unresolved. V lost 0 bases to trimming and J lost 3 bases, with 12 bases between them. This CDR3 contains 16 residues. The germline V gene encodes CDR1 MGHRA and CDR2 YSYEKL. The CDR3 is CASSQDQRRPNQPQHF. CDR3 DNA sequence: TGCGCCAGCAGCCAAGATCAGCGCAGACCCAATCAGCCCCAGCATTTT.

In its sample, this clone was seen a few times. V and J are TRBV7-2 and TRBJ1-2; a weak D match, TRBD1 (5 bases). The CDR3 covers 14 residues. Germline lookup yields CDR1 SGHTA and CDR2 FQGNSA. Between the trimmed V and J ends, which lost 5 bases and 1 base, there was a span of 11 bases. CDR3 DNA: TGTGCCAGCAGCCGACCGGGGGTTAACTATGGCTACACCTTC. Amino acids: CASSRPGVNYGYTF.

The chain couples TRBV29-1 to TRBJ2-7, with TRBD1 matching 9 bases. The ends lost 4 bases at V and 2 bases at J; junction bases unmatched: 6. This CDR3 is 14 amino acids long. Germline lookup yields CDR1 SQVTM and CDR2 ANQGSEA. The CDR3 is CSVGDRVGPYEQYF. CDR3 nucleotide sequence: TGCAGCGTTGGGGACAGGGTCGGTCCCTACGAGCAGTACTTC.

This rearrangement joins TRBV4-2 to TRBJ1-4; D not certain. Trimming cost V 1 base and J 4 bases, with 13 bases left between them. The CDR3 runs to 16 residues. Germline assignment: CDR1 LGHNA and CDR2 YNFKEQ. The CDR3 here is CASSQAVTQRNEKLFF. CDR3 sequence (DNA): TGTGCCAGCAGCCAAGCCGTGACTCAGCGTAATGAAAAACTGTTTTTT.

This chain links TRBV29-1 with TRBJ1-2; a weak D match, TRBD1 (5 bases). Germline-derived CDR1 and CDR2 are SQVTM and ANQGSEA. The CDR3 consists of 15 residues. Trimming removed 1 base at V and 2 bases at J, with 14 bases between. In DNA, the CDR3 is TGCAGCGTTGAAGTCCAAGTTCGGACAAACTATGGCTACACCTTC. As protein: CSVEVQVRTNYGYTF.

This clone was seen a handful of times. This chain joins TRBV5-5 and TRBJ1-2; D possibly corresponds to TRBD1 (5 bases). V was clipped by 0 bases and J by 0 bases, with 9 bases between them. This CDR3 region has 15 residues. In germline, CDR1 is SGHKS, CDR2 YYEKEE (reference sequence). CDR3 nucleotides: TGTGCCAGCAGCTTGGCCGGGGGAGCTAACTATGGCTACACCTTC. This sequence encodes CASSLAGGANYGYTF.

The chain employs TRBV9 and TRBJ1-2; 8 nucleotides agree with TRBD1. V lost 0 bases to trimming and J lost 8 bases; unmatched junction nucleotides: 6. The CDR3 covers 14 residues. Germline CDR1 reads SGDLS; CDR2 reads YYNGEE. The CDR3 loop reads CASSVDVAGGGYTF. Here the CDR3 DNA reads TGTGCCAGCAGCGTAGATGTAGCAGGGGGCGGCTACACCTTC.

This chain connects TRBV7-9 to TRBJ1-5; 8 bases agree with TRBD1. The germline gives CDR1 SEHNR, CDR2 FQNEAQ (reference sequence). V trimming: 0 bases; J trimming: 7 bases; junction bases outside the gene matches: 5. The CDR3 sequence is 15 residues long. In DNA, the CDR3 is TGTGCCAGCAGCTTAGCGGCACAGGGGGGACAGCCCCAGCATTTT. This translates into CASSLAAQGGQPQHF.

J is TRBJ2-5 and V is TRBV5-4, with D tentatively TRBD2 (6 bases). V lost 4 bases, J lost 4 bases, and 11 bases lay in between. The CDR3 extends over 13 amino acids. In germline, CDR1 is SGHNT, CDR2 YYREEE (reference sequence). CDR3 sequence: CASSKGTPETQYF. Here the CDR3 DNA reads TGTGCCAGCAGCAAGGGGACTCCAGAGACCCAGTACTTC.

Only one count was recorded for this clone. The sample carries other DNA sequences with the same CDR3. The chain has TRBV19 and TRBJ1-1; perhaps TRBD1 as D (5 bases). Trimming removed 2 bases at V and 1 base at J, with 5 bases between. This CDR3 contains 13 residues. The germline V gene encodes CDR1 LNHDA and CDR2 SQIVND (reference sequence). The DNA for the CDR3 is TGTGCCAGTAGTATAAGGGGGAACACTGAAGCTTTCTTT. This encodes CASSIRGNTEAFF. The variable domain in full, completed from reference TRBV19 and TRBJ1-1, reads DGGITQSPKYLFRKEGQNVTLSCEQNLNHDAMYWYRQDPGQGLRLIYYSQIVNDFQKGDIAEGYSVSREKKESFPLTVTSAQKNPTAFYLCASSIRGNTEAFFGQGTRLTVV.

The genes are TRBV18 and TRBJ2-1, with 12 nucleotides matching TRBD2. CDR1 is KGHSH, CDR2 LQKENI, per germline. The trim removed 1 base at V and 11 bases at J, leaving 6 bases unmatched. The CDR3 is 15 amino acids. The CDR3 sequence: CASSPLSSGGEKQFF. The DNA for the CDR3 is TGTGCCAGCTCACCACTTTCTAGCGGGGGGGAGAAGCAGTTCTTC.

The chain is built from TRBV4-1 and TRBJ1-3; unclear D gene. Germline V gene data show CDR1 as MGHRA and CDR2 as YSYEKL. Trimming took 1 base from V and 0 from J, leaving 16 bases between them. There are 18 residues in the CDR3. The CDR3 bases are TGCGCCAGCAGCCAAGCGTTCGGTCCTTCTAGCTCTGGAAACACCATATATTTT. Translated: CASSQAFGPSSSGNTIYF.

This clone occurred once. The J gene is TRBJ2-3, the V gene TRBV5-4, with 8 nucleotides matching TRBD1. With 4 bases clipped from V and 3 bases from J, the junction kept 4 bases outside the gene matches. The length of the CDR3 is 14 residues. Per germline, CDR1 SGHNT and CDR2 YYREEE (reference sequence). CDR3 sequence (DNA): TGTGCCAGCAGCCTCAGACAGGGGACAGATACGCAGTATTTT. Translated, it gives CASSLRQGTDTQYF.

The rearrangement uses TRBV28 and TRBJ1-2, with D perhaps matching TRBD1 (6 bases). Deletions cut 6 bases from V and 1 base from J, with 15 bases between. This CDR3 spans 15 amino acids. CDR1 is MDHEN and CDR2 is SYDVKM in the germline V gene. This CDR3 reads CASSPSRGSNYGYTF. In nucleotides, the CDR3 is TGTGCCAGCAGCCCGTCCAGGGGAAGTAACTATGGCTACACCTTC.

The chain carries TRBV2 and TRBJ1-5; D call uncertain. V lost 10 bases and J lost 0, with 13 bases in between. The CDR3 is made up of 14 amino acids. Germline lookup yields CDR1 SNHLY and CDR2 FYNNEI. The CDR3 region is CATREESSNQPQHF. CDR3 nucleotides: TGTGCCACACGCGAGGAGAGTAGCAATCAGCCCCAGCATTTT.

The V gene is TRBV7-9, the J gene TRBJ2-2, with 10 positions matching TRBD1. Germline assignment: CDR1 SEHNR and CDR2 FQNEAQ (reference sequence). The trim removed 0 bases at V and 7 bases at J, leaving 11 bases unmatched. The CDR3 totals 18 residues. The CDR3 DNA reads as TGTGCCAGCAGCTTAGCCCCAACTACGACAGGGGGCGGCGGGGAGCTGTTTTTT. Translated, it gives CASSLAPTTTGGGGELFF. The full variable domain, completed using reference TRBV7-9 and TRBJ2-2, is DTGVSQNPRHKITKRGQNVTFRCDPISEHNRLYWYRQTLGQGPEFLTYFQNEAQLEKSRLLSDRFSAERPKGSFSTLEIQRTEQGDSAMYLCASSLAPTTTGGGGELFFGEGSRLTVL.

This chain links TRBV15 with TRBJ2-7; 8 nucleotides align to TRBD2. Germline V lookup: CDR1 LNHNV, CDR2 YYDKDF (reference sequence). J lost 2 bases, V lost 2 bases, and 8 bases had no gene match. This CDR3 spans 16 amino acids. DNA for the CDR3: TGTGCCACCAGCAGACGGGGGGGTCACCAAACCTACGAGCAGTACTTC. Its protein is CATSRRGGHQTYEQYF.

CDR3 residues: CASSQSGGAYNEQFF. The CDR3 nucleotides read TGTGCCAGCAGCCAGAGCGGGGGGGCCTACAATGAGCAGTTCTTC. The rearrangement uses TRBV7-2 and TRBJ2-1; the match to TRBD2 covers 10 bases. V was pared by 5 bases and J by 2 bases, with 3 bases of the junction left unmatched. CDR1 and CDR2 from the germline V gene are SGHTA and FQGNSA. This CDR3 comprises 15 residues.

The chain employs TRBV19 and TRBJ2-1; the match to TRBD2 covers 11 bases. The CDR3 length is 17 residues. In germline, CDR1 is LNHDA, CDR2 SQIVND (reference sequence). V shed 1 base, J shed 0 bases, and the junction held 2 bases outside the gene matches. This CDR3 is CASSIGLAGSSYNEQFF. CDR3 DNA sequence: TGTGCCAGTAGTATAGGACTAGCGGGGAGCTCCTACAATGAGCAGTTCTTC.